Below, 25 T cell receptor beta chains from the same sample are listed, as sequenced in a study of regulatory T cells in long-lasting Graves disease. CDR3 regions were amplified by Arm-PCR using iRepertoire HTBI primers to build TCR beta libraries. TCRdb reanalysed the multiplex PCR reads using MiXCR and keeps one entry per CDR3 protein. The table has 600,000 to 650,000 distinct CDR3 sequences, approximately 15% seen once; the top ten hold about 18%. Documented time point: newly diagnosed GD, antithyroid drugs for less than 3 months. Following extraction of RNA from PBMCs, that RNA was used to make the TCR library. These data also formed part of another study, on T cells in Graves' hyperthyroidism and ophthalmopathy.

The sequenced sample was peripheral blood mononuclear cells (PBMCs), obtained at new diagnosis, from a patient treated with antithyroid drugs. The source of these receptors is a woman aged 25 to 45 with Graves disease.

This clonotype was seen ten or more times. The J gene is TRBJ2-5, the V gene TRBV2; TRBD2 agrees at 9 bases. The V and J ends lost 8 bases and 4 bases, in that order; junction bases with no gene match: 11. From germline, CDR1 is SNHLY and CDR2 FYNNEI. This CDR3 has 15 amino acids. The CDR3 nucleotides are TGTGCCAGCGTCGGGGTAGCGGGAGTTCGAGAGACCCAGTACTTC. Translation gives CASVGVAGVRETQYF.

This chain links TRBV6-1 with TRBJ2-2; D unresolved. CDR1 is MNHNS and CDR2 is SASEGT in the germline V gene. Trimming removed 3 bases from V and 3 bases from J, with 5 bases in between. The CDR3 has 13 residues. DNA for the CDR3: TGTGCCAGCAGTGATACGTACACCGGGGAGCTGTTTTTT. Translated, it gives CASSDTYTGELFF.

This clonotype has a handful of counts. This sequence joins TRBV10-3 and TRBJ1-4; 10 bases agree with TRBD1. CDR3 length: 16 residues. From germline, CDR1 is ENHRY and CDR2 SYGVKD. V shed 10 bases, J shed 7 bases, and the junction held 15 bases outside the gene matches. CDR3 in DNA: TGTGCCACCTCCACCGGGACAGGGGTCGGAAGTGAAAAACTGTTTTTT. Amino acids: CATSTGTGVGSEKLFF.

For this clonotype: A junction end diverges from the germline sequence, so it may reflect a read error. The CDR3 DNA reads TGTGCCAGCAGTTTGGCGTGGGGGGCGGCTGGCTACACCTTC. It specifies CASSLAWGAAGYTF. The rearrangement joins TRBV5-4 to TRBJ1-2, with TRBD1 as a possible D gene (6 bases). Per the germline V gene, CDR1 is SGHNT and CDR2 is YYREEE (reference sequence). The CDR3 is made up of 14 amino acids.

This clonotype was seen at least ten times. The CDR3 nucleotides read TGCAGTGCTAGAGCGTACAGTGGCCCCCGGATCAGCTATGGCTACACCTTC. The encoded protein is CSARAYSGPRISYGYTF. The rearrangement uses TRBV20-1 and TRBJ1-2, with D unclear. This CDR3 has 17 amino acids. V lost 1 base to trimming and J lost 4 bases, with 22 bases between them. Germline values: CDR1 DFQATT, CDR2 SNEGSKA (reference sequence).

The sample holds many counts of this clonotype. The chain is built from TRBV2 and TRBJ2-2; 9 positions agree with TRBD2. V dropped 10 bases and J dropped 5; count of bases not matched to a gene: 8. Germline V lookup: CDR1 SNHLY, CDR2 FYNNEI. This CDR3 has 14 amino acids. The chain's CDR3 is CATLAGVGTGELFF. DNA for the CDR3: TGTGCCACCTTAGCGGGAGTAGGGACCGGGGAGCTGTTTTTT.

The V call is TRBV5-1, the J call TRBJ1-3; maybe TRBD1 (5 bases). The CDR3 is made up of 14 amino acids. V gave up 4 bases and J gave up 7 bases, with 15 bases separating them. The germline V gene has CDR1 SGHRS and CDR2 YFSETQ. The CDR3 loop reads CASSLGPVENTIYF. CDR3 coding DNA: TGCGCCAGCAGCCTGGGACCGGTCGAGAACACCATATATTTT.

V gene TRBV7-2 combines with J gene TRBJ2-2, with D possibly matching TRBD2 (5 bases). CDR1 is SGHTA and CDR2 is FQGNSA in the germline V gene. V was clipped by 4 bases and J by 10 bases, with 13 bases between them. The length of the CDR3 is 13 residues. Here the CDR3 reads CASSSPGAVELFF. The CDR3 coding sequence is TGTGCCAGCAGCTCCCCAGGAGCGGTGGAGCTGTTTTTT.

This chain links TRBV3-1 with TRBJ2-7; 9 nucleotides line up with TRBD1. The germline V gene has CDR1 LGHDT and CDR2 YNNKEL (reference sequence). With V trimmed by 8 bases and J by 2 bases, 4 bases remained unmatched. CDR3 length: 13 residues. DNA for the CDR3: TGTGCCAGCGGGACAGGGATAACCTACGAGCAGTACTTC. Translating gives CASGTGITYEQYF.

This clonotype has ten or more counts. This chain links TRBV9 with TRBJ1-1; weak D call: TRBD1 (5 bases). Trimming cost V 2 bases and J 0 bases, with 8 bases left between them. Germline CDR1 and CDR2: SGDLS and YYNGEE. This CDR3 is 14 amino acids long. The DNA of the CDR3 is TGTGCCAGCAGCGTCGGACATTTGAACACTGAAGCTTTCTTT. It encodes CASSVGHLNTEAFF.

The V and J genes are TRBV7-8 and TRBJ1-2; no clear D. Germline CDR1 SGHVS, CDR2 FQNEAQ. This CDR3 is built from 14 residues. V was pared by 2 bases and J by 5 bases, with 12 bases between. The CDR3 sequence is CASSLSDGAYGYTF. The CDR3, as DNA: TGTGCCAGCAGCTTATCGGACGGCGCTTATGGCTACACCTTC.

The chain has TRBV19 and TRBJ1-6, with 9 bases lining up with TRBD1. The germline gives CDR1 LNHDA, CDR2 SQIVND (reference sequence). This CDR3 contains 14 residues. V shed 9 bases and J 13 bases; nucleotides not matched to a gene: 13. CDR3 amino acids: CASSDRGHPSPLHF. The CDR3 nucleotides read TGTGCCAGCTCGGACAGGGGACATCCCTCCCCCCTCCACTTT.

The gene calls are TRBV6-2 or TRBV6-3 and TRBJ2-7, with TRBD1 identical over 11 bases. The V gene's germline CDR1 is MNHEY and CDR2 SVGEGT. The CDR3 is 16 residues long. V lost 3 bases and J lost 5; bases outside the gene matches: 9. The CDR3 protein is CASSYSPGQGVHEQYF. CDR3 sequence (DNA): TGTGCCAGCAGTTATAGCCCGGGACAGGGGGTCCACGAGCAGTACTTC.

This clonotype was recorded at least ten times. The chain is built from TRBV28 and TRBJ2-7; unclear D gene. Germline lookup yields CDR1 MDHEN and CDR2 SYDVKM. The CDR3 extends over 15 amino acids. The ends were cut back, 7 bases at V and 4 bases at J, with 20 bases in the middle. CDR3 nucleotide sequence: TGTGCCAGCACCACCGAAAGTCCGCGGAGATACGAGCAGTACTTC. Its protein is CASTTESPRRYEQYF.

The genes are TRBV7-9 and TRBJ2-2; TRBD2 might be the D (7 bases). This CDR3 has 19 amino acids. The germline gives CDR1 SEHNR, CDR2 FQNEAQ (reference sequence). The ends were cut back, 5 bases at V and 6 bases at J, with 28 bases in the middle. CDR3 in DNA: TGTGCCAGCAGCATCAGCATTAAGACGGGCGCGGGGGCTCCCGGGGAGCTGTTTTTT. This sequence encodes CASSISIKTGAGAPGELFF.

The chain combines TRBV19 with TRBJ2-2; 11 bases align to TRBD1. Trimming cost V 6 bases and J 7 bases; bases outside gene matches: 7. The CDR3 totals 15 residues. From germline, CDR1 is LNHDA and CDR2 SQIVND (reference sequence). CDR3 residues: CASSTDRGLVGELFF. The DNA of the CDR3 is TGTGCCAGTAGCACGGACAGGGGGCTCGTCGGGGAGCTGTTTTTT.

Notes on this clonotype: A much bigger clone sits one base away, suggesting this may be a read error. The chain recombines TRBV28 with TRBJ1-2, with a tentative D call TRBD1 (5 bases). The germline gives CDR1 MDHEN, CDR2 SYDVKM. The CDR3 covers 12 residues. The CDR3 spells CACSFGQGGYTF. The DNA of the CDR3 is TGTGCCTGCAGTTTCGGCCAGGGTGGCTACACCTTC.

V and J are TRBV13 and TRBJ2-1; 7 bases align to TRBD1. Germline V gene data show CDR1 as PRHDT and CDR2 as FYEKMQ (reference sequence). This CDR3 spans 15 amino acids. V dropped 3 bases and J dropped 5; count of bases not matched to a gene: 7. In nucleotides, the CDR3 is TGTGCCAGCAGCTTCCCTACGCAGGGGGACAATGAGCAGTTCTTC. Translation gives CASSFPTQGDNEQFF.

About this clonotype itself: A much larger clone differs from this one at a single base, so this may be a read error. The rearrangement links TRBV5-6 to TRBJ1-1; 10 bases agree with TRBD1. The CDR3 length is 14 residues. The trim removed 2 bases at V and 3 bases at J, leaving 1 base unmatched. Per the germline V gene, CDR1 is SGHDT and CDR2 is YYEEEE. The CDR3 bases are TGTGCCAGCAGCTTCGGGACAGGGGACACTGAAGCTTTCTTT. Amino acid sequence: CASSFGTGDTEAFF.

This clonotype was seen many times. The J gene is TRBJ2-5, the V gene TRBV5-5, with 10 bases identical to TRBD1. Germline trimming cut 2 bases from V and 4 bases from J; bases unmatched to any gene: 5. The CDR3 consists of 15 residues. Germline V gives CDR1 SGHKS, CDR2 YYEKEE (reference sequence). CDR3: CASSFGTGESETQYF. The CDR3 DNA is TGTGCCAGCAGCTTCGGGACAGGGGAGTCAGAGACCCAGTACTTC.

This clonotype was picked up many times. The V call is TRBV7-6, the J call TRBJ2-7; 9 bases agree with TRBD1. With 5 bases clipped from V and 5 bases from J, the junction kept 10 bases outside the gene matches. This CDR3 spans 15 amino acids. Germline CDR1 and CDR2: SGHVS and FNYEAQ. The CDR3 loop reads CASSPSGTGIHEQYF. The CDR3 coding sequence is TGTGCCAGCAGCCCCTCCGGGACAGGGATCCACGAGCAGTACTTC.

V is TRBV20-1 and J is TRBJ1-6, with a weak D call TRBD1 (6 bases). The CDR3 consists of 14 residues. V lost 0 bases and J lost 7, with 10 bases in between. CDR1 and CDR2 (germline): DFQATT, SNEGSKA (reference sequence). CDR3: CSARDSGENSPLHF. The CDR3 DNA reads as TGCAGTGCTAGAGATTCAGGGGAGAATTCACCCCTCCACTTT.

This clonotype was counted between two and nine times. The genes are TRBV27 and TRBJ2-1; D unclear. CDR1 MNHEY and CDR2 SMNVEV come from the germline V gene (reference sequence). V lost 4 bases and J lost 7, with 14 bases in between. The CDR3 spans 14 residues. The CDR3 DNA reads TGTGCCAGCAGTTCGCCCGGTGGGTTGAATGAGCAGTTCTTC. Protein product: CASSSPGGLNEQFF.

The table lists this clonotype with a few counts. This chain uses TRBV24-1 with TRBJ2-1; D may be TRBD2 (6 bases). V lost 6 bases to trimming and J lost 0 bases, with 20 bases between them. The length of the CDR3 is 18 residues. Germline V gives CDR1 KGHDR, CDR2 SFDVKD. DNA of the CDR3: TGTGCCACCAGTACTCGGGACTTTGGCGGCAGCTCCTACAATGAGCAGTTCTTC. Protein: CATSTRDFGGSSYNEQFF.

Concerning this clonotype: An end of the junction differs from the germline gene, which may be a read error. This chain connects TRBV29-1 to TRBJ1-2; D remains unclear. The CDR3 extends over 11 amino acids. CDR1 and CDR2 from the germline V gene are SQVTM and ANQGSEA. CDR3: CSVEAEYGYTF. CDR3 bases: TGCAGCGTCGAAGCGGAATATGGCTACACCTTC.